This T cell receptor beta chain was profiled in a study of CD8+CD57+ T cells in acquired aplastic anemia. In germline, CDR1 is ENHRY, CDR2 SYGVKD. This CDR3 contains 14 residues. Regarding this clonotype: The junction and the germline gene differ at one end; a read error may be behind it.

Genomic DNA constituted the template upon which TCR beta VDJ and CDR3 profiling was performed. TCRdb re-called the reads with MiXCR, one entry per CDR3 protein. The repertoire has 180,000 or so distinct CDR3 sequences, around half of them found once; the top ten carry approximately 1%. The patients chosen for sequencing had shown expansion of CD8+CD57+ cells (detected by flow cytometry). This chain links TRBV10-3 with TRBJ2-5; no reliable D call. The material sequenced was sorted CD4+, CD8+, or CD8+CD57+ T cells (not recorded which) from PBMCs. This clonotype originated in a human donor with aplastic anemia. CDR3 sequence (DNA): TGTGCCATCAGTGGACAAAGGAGCCAAGGGACCCAGTACTTC. Residues: CAISGQRSQGTQYF.